This TCR beta chain was retrieved from a study of T cell responses to AZD1222 COVID-19 vaccine. Turning to this clone: What it binds is not known.

The CDR3 extends over 15 amino acids. Germline values: CDR1 SGHDT, CDR2 YYEEEE. With 0 bases removed from V and 1 base from J, the gap between germline ends came to 10 bases. Study-level results: Dominant CD4 TCR responses targeted spike regions 160-218 and 743-854.

TCRdb's table, derived via immunoSEQ multiplex PCR, lists solely in-frame clones and lacks some. This sample has 120,000 to 150,000 clones; nearly 90% occur once, and the top ten carry under 7%. Sample: peripheral blood, taken 28 days after the second dose of the MenACWY control vaccine. The V and J genes are TRBV5-6 and TRBJ2-5, with a possible D match to TRBD2 (5 bases). The sequence was obtained from an adult who received the MenACWY meningococcal vaccine as a control. The CDR3 reads CASSLGASPQETQYF. CDR3 nucleotides: TGTGCCAGCAGCTTGGGGGCTAGCCCCCAAGAGACCCAGTACTTC.